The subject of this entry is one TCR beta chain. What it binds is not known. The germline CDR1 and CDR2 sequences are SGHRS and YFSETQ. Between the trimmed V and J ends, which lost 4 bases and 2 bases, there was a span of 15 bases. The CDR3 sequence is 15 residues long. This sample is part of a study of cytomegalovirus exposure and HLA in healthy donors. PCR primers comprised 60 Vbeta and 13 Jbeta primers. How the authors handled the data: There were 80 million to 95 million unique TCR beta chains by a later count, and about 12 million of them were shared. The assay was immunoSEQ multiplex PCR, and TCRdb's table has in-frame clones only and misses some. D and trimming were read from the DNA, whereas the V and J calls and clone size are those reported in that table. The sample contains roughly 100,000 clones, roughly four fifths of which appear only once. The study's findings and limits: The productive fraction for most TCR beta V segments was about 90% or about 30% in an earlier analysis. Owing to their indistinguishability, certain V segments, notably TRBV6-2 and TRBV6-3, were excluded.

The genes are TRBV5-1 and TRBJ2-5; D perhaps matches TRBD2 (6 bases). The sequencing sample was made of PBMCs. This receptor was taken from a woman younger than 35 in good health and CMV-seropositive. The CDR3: CASSRDFNSQETQYF. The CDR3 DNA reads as TGCGCCAGCAGCCGGGACTTTAATAGTCAAGAGACCCAGTACTTC. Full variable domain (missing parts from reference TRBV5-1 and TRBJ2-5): KAGVTQTPRYLIKTRGQQVTLSCSPISGHRSVSWYQQTPGQGLQFLFEYFSETQRNKGNFPGRFSGRQFSNSRSEMNVSTLELGDSALYLCASSRDFNSQETQYFGPGTRLLVL.